These 3 T cell receptor beta chains were sequenced from one sample in a study of blood T cell repertoires in COVID-19. Sequencing was performed with immunoSEQ multiplex PCR; in TCRdb, only in-frame clones are kept and a portion is missing. Of a few hundred thousand clones listed, around 89% are singletons. The specimen sequenced was peripheral blood. These receptor sequences come from a young man who had recovered from COVID-19.

The genes are TRBV3-1 (or the pseudogene TRBV3-2) and TRBJ1-2, with D possibly being TRBD1 (6 bases). The V end was cut by 4 bases, the J end by 5 bases, with 17 bases between. This CDR3 spans 15 amino acids. Per germline, CDR1 LGHDT and CDR2 YNNKEL (reference sequence). The CDR3, as DNA: TGTGCCAGCAGCCCCCTTTTAGGGACATCTTATGGCTACACCTTC. It translates to CASSPLLGTSYGYTF.

V gene TRBV11-1 combines with J gene TRBJ2-7; the D gene is possibly TRBD1 (6 bases). The germline gives CDR1 SGHAT, CDR2 FQDESV (reference sequence). V was shortened by 5 bases and J by 2 bases, with 13 bases between the two germline ends. CDR3 size: 14 residues. The CDR3: CASSPTTGTYEQYF. In nucleotides, the CDR3 is TGTGCCAGCAGCCCCACGACAGGCACCTACGAGCAGTACTTC.

Points on this clone: The sample contains more than one DNA sequence encoding this CDR3. The V call is TRBV5-1, the J call TRBJ2-7; D is uncertain. Per germline, CDR1 SGHRS and CDR2 YFSETQ. Between the trimmed V and J ends, which lost 0 bases and 4 bases, there was a span of 8 bases. The CDR3 has 13 amino acids. In nucleotides, the CDR3 is TGCGCCAGCAGCTTGGGTGGGCCGTACGAGCAGTACTTC. Its protein is CASSLGGPYEQYF. The full variable domain, rest sourced from reference TRBV5-1 and TRBJ2-7, is KAGVTQTPRYLIKTRGQQVTLSCSPISGHRSVSWYQQTPGQGLQFLFEYFSETQRNKGNFPGRFSGRQFSNSRSEMNVSTLELGDSALYLCASSLGGPYEQYFGPGTRLTVT.